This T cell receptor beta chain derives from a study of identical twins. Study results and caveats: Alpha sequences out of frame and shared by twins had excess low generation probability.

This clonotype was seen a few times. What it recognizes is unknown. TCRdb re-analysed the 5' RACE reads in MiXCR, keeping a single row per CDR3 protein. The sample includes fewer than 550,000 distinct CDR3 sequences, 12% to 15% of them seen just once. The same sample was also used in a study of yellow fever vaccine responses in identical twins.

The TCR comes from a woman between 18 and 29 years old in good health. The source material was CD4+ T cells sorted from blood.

The CDR3 reads CASSFSGRAFEQYF. The CDR3 nucleotides read TGTGCCAGCAGTTTTAGCGGGAGGGCCTTTGAGCAGTACTTC. The chain employs TRBV12-3 or TRBV12-4 and TRBJ2-7, with 11 bases fitting TRBD2. The CDR3 loop spans 14 amino acids. The ends lost 3 bases at V and 7 bases at J; junction bases unmatched: 5.